The 11 T cell receptor beta chains below were found in one sample sequenced in a study of radiation and T cells in renal cell carcinoma. The protocol was immunoSEQ multiplex PCR, while the TCRdb copy is restricted to in-frame clones and leaves out a portion. The sample has around 4,800 clones; about 60% are singletons. The treatment is: 15 Gy SBRT to primary tumor, nephrectomy 4 weeks later. The starting material was tumor tissue, obtained from a patient whose treatment included radiotherapy and nephrectomy. The receptors shown here come from a man in his sixties with renal cell carcinoma.

V and J are TRBV9 and TRBJ1-2; TRBD1 is a possible D gene (5 bases). Trimming stripped 2 bases from V and 2 bases from J, with 10 bases between. This CDR3 comprises 14 residues. CDR1 and CDR2 (germline): SGDLS, YYNGEE. The CDR3 protein is CASSVGTENYGYTF. CDR3 DNA: TGTGCCAGCAGCGTGGGGACGGAGAACTATGGCTACACCTTC.

The chain employs TRBV9 and TRBJ2-7; no firm D call. CDR3 length: 13 amino acids. Per germline, CDR1 SGDLS and CDR2 YYNGEE. The V end lost 3 bases, the J end lost 2 bases, and 9 bases lay between the germline ends. This CDR3 reads CASSGRNAYEQYF. DNA for the CDR3: TGTGCCAGCAGCGGGCGCAACGCCTACGAGCAGTACTTC.

This sequence joins TRBV6-5 and TRBJ2-7; 8 bases are a match to TRBD2. Germline V gene lookup returns CDR1 MNHEY and CDR2 SVGAGI. This CDR3 has 15 amino acids. Trimming cost V 6 bases and J 3 bases; bases outside gene matches: 10. DNA for the CDR3: TGTGCCAGCAGCCCGGGGGGGCAGGGGATCTACGAGCAGTACTTC. Translated: CASSPGGQGIYEQYF.

V and J are TRBV15 and TRBJ2-7; D call uncertain. This CDR3 is built from 14 residues. The germline CDR1 and CDR2 sequences are LNHNV and YYDKDF (reference sequence). Trimming removed 1 base from V and 3 bases from J, with 10 bases in between. CDR3 in amino acids: CATSRASDFYEQYF. CDR3 in DNA: TGTGCCACCAGCAGAGCATCCGATTTCTACGAGCAGTACTTC.

The gene calls are TRBV5-1 and TRBJ2-7; D is unclear. Germline-derived CDR1 and CDR2 are SGHRS and YFSETQ. The CDR3 is 13 amino acids. The V end was cut by 2 bases, the J end by 3 bases, with 9 bases between. CDR3 sequence: CASSFGTFYEQYF. CDR3 coding DNA: TGCGCCAGCAGCTTCGGCACCTTCTACGAGCAGTACTTC.

The V call is TRBV7-9, the J call TRBJ2-7; maybe TRBD1 (6 bases). The CDR3 is 14 amino acids. The V gene's germline CDR1 is SEHNR and CDR2 FQNEAQ (reference sequence). V was cut by 2 bases and J by 2 bases, with 10 bases left in between. CDR3 loop: CASSLWGLPYEQYF. As DNA, the CDR3 is TGTGCCAGCAGCTTATGGGGGCTCCCCTACGAGCAGTACTTC.

J is TRBJ1-1 and V is TRBV4-1; D is unclear. CDR1 MGHRA and CDR2 YSYEKL come from the germline V gene. Trimming left V 3 bases short and J 5 bases short, with 10 bases between. The CDR3 length is 13 residues. The CDR3 DNA is TGCGCCAGCAGCCACCCCATGGGAACTGAAGCTTTCTTT. Its translation is CASSHPMGTEAFF.

V is TRBV25-1 and J is TRBJ2-7; D is possibly TRBD2 (6 bases). Germline V gene data show CDR1 as MGHDK and CDR2 as SYGVNS. Trimming cost V 6 bases and J 3 bases, with 15 bases left between them. This CDR3 is built from 14 residues. The CDR3 is CASRRLVLSYEQYF. As DNA, the CDR3 is TGTGCCAGCAGGAGACTAGTCTTAAGCTACGAGCAGTACTTC.

V and J are TRBV7-3 and TRBJ1-3, with D maybe TRBD1 (6 bases). V was clipped by 2 bases and J by 2 bases, with 16 bases between them. This CDR3 spans 17 amino acids. Looked up from germline, CDR1 is SGHTA and CDR2 is FQGTGA. The CDR3 region is CASSLYGSTGPGNTIYF. The CDR3 DNA is TGTGCCAGCAGCTTATATGGTAGTACAGGGCCTGGAAACACCATATATTTT.

This clone was detected a few times. The V gene is TRBV27, the J gene TRBJ1-4, with a possible D match to TRBD1 (5 bases). V dropped 3 bases and J dropped 7 bases, with 12 bases sitting between them. The CDR3 contains 14 residues. Germline V gives CDR1 MNHEY, CDR2 SMNVEV (reference sequence). The CDR3 DNA reads as TGTGCCAGCAGTTTGACAGTGGGGACTGAAAAACTGTTTTTT. This encodes CASSLTVGTEKLFF.

The chain couples TRBV11-2 to TRBJ2-7, with 11 positions matching TRBD2. The CDR3 has 16 amino acids. Trimming removed 6 bases from V and 1 base from J; junction bases left unmatched: 8. Germline CDR1 SGHAT, CDR2 FQNNGV. For the CDR3, the DNA is TGTGCCAGCAGTCGAACCGGGACTAGCGGATCCTACGAGCAGTACTTC. Residues: CASSRTGTSGSYEQYF.